Following are 5 T cell receptor beta chains from one sample sequenced in a study of CD8 T cells in ankylosing spondylitis. Study-wide results and caveats: Apparently characteristic of ankylosing spondylitis blood was a TCR beta motif (about 8 highly homologous variants).

Antigens for these TCRs are unknown. TCRdb ran MiXCR on the 5' RACE reads and lists one entry per CDR3 protein. Among over 700,000 distinct CDR3 sequences, 15% to 20% were seen once, and the ten largest hold 19%. The sequencing sample was made of blood, either unsorted or a sorted T cell fraction (not recorded which). The receptors come from a male donor with ankylosing spondylitis.

The sample holds a few counts of this clonotype. This chain joins TRBV10-3 and TRBJ2-1, with 10 positions matching TRBD2. The V segment lost 2 bases and the J segment 4 bases; nucleotides outside the gene matches: 2. CDR3 size: 15 residues. Germline V gene lookup returns CDR1 ENHRY and CDR2 SYGVKD. This chain's CDR3 is CAISETSGEYNEQFF. The CDR3 nucleotides are TGTGCCATCAGTGAGACTAGCGGGGAGTACAATGAGCAGTTCTTC.

The rearrangement joins TRBV9 to TRBJ1-3; D possibly corresponds to TRBD1 (5 bases). CDR3 length: 15 residues. V was cut by 3 bases and J by 0 bases, with 10 bases left in between. CDR1 and CDR2 (germline): SGDLS, YYNGEE. In DNA, the CDR3 is TGTGCCAGCAGCGAGTGGGGGAGCTCTGGAAACACCATATATTTT. Its protein is CASSEWGSSGNTIYF. Full variable domain (rest looked up from reference TRBV9 and TRBJ1-3): DSGVTQTPKHLITATGQRVTLRCSPRSGDLSVYWYQQSLDQGLQFLIQYYNGEERAKGNILERFSAQQFPDLHSELNLSSLELGDSALYFCASSEWGSSGNTIYFGEGSWLTVV.

This clonotype was detected once. One junction end disagrees with the germline gene, perhaps due to a read error. The rearrangement joins TRBV24-1 to TRBJ1-5; D is possibly TRBD1 (6 bases). The germline V gene has CDR1 KGHDR and CDR2 SFDVKD. CDR3 length: 14 amino acids. DNA for the CDR3: TGTACCACCCAGGGGAGGGCTAGCAATCAGCCCCAGCATTTT. The encoded protein is CTTQGRASNQPQHF.

The chain has TRBV18 and TRBJ2-7; 7 bases align to TRBD2. The germline CDR1 and CDR2 sequences are KGHSH and LQKENI. J gave up 3 bases and V 5 bases, and 10 bases lay outside the gene matches. The CDR3 is made up of 15 amino acids. CDR3 sequence: CASSKPFGGDYEQYF. CDR3 DNA: TGTGCCAGCTCAAAACCATTTGGGGGGGACTACGAGCAGTACTTC.

The chain joins TRBV10-1 to TRBJ2-7, with 7 bases lining up with TRBD1. Trimming at V came to 0 bases and at J to 6 bases, leaving 2 bases not matched to a gene. Germline V CDR1 and CDR2: WNHNN, SYGVQD (reference sequence). The CDR3 loop spans 13 amino acids. This CDR3 reads CASSESGQAEQYF. CDR3 coding DNA: TGCGCCAGCAGTGAGTCAGGACAGGCCGAGCAGTACTTC.